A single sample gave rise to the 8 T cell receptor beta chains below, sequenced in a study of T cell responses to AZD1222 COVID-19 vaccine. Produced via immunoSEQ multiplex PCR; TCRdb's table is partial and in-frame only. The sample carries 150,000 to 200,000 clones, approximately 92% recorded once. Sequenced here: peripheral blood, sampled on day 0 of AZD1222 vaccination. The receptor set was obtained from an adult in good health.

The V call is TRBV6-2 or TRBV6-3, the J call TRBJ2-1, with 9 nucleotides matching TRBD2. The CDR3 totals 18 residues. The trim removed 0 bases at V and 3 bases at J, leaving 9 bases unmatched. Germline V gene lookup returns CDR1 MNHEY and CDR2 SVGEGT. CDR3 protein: CASSYSPLAGSFYNEQFF. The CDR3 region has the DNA TGTGCCAGCAGTTACTCCCCCCTAGCGGGAAGCTTCTACAATGAGCAGTTCTTC.

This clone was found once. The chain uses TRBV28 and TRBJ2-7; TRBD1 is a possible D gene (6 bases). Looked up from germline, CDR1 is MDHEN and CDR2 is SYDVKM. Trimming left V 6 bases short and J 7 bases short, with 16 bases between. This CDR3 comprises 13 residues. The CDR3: CASSRQASGEQYF. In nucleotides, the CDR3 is TGTGCCAGCAGCAGACAGGCTTCCGGGGAGCAGTACTTC.

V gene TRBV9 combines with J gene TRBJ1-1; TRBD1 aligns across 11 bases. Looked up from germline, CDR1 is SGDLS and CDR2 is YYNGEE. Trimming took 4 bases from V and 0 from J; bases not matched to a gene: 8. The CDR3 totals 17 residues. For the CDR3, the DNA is TGTGCCAGCAGCCCCTGGACAGGGGGCCGGGTGAACACTGAAGCTTTCTTT. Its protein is CASSPWTGGRVNTEAFF. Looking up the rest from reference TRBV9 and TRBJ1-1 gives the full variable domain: DSGVTQTPKHLITATGQRVTLRCSPRSGDLSVYWYQQSLDQGLQFLIQYYNGEERAKGNILERFSAQQFPDLHSELNLSSLELGDSALYFCASSPWTGGRVNTEAFFGQGTRLTVV.

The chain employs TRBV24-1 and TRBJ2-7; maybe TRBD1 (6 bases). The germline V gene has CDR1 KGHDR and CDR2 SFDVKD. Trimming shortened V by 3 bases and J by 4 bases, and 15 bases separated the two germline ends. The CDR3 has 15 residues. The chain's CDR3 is CATSDPYREGYEQYF. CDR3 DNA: TGTGCCACCAGTGATCCCTACAGGGAAGGATACGAGCAGTACTTC.

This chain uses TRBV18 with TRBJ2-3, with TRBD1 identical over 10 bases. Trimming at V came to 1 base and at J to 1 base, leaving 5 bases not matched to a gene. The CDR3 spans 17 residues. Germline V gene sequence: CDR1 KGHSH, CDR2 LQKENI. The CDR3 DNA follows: TGTGCCAGCTCACCACTTCCGACAGGGGGCGGCACAGATACGCAGTATTTT. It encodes CASSPLPTGGGTDTQYF.

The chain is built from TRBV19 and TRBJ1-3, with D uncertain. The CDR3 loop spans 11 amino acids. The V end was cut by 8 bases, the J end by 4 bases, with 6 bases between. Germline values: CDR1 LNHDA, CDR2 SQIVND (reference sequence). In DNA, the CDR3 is TGTGCCAGTGCGTACGGAAACACCATATATTTT. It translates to CASAYGNTIYF. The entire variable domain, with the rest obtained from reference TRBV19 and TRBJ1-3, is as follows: DGGITQSPKYLFRKEGQNVTLSCEQNLNHDAMYWYRQDPGQGLRLIYYSQIVNDFQKGDIAEGYSVSREKKESFPLTVTSAQKNPTAFYLCASAYGNTIYFGEGSWLTVV.

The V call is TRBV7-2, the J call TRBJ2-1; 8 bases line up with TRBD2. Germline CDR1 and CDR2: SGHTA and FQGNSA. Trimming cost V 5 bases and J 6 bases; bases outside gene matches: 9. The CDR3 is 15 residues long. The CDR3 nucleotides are TGTGCCAGCAGCCGTACTAGCGGACGGGTCAATGAGCAGTTCTTC. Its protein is CASSRTSGRVNEQFF.

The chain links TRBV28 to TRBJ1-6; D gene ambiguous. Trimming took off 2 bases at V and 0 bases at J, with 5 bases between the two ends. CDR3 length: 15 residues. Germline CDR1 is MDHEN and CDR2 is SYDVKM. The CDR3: CASSLRSSYNSPLHF. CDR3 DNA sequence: TGTGCCAGCAGTTTACGGAGCTCCTATAATTCACCCCTCCACTTT.